This paragraph reports one T cell receptor (beta chain). Researchers ran the PCR with 60 Vbeta and 13 Jbeta primers. The table came from immunoSEQ multiplex PCR; TCRdb's copy has only in-frame clones and leaves some out. The data hold approximately 130,000 clones, with around 72% observed a single time. This sample was taken from a study of cytomegalovirus exposure and HLA in healthy donors. Whole-study context: A previous analysis identified 100 million or so unique TCR beta sequences derived from roughly 180 million T cells. The early release's HLA-typed donors yielded 65 million to 85 million unique TCRs.

CDR3 length: 15 residues. The ends lost 4 bases at V and 1 base at J; junction bases unmatched: 2. The germline CDR1 and CDR2 sequences are LNHDA and SQIVND (reference sequence). The gene calls are TRBV19 and TRBJ2-7; 12 nucleotides agree with TRBD1. The TCR sequence derives from a man aged 45 to 65 in good health and CMV-seropositive. Sequencing was carried out using PBMCs. Written as DNA, the CDR3 is TGTGCCAGTAGTAGGGACAGGGGGCGTTCCTACGAGCAGTACTTC. Its translation: CASSRDRGRSYEQYF.